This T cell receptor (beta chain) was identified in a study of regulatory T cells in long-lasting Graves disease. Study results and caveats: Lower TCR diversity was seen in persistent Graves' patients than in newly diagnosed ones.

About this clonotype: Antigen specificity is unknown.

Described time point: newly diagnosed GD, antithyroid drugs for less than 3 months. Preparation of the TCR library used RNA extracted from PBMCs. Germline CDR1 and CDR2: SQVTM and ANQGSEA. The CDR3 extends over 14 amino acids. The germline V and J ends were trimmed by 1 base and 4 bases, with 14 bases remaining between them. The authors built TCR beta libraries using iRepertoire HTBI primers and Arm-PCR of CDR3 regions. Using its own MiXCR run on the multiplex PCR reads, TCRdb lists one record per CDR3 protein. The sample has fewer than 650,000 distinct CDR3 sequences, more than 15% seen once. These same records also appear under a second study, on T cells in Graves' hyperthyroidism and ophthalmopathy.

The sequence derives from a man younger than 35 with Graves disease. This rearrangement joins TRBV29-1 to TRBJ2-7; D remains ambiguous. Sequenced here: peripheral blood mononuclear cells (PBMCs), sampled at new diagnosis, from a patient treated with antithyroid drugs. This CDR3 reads CSVEAGPGPYEQYF. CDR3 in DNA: TGCAGCGTTGAAGCCGGGCCAGGACCTTACGAGCAGTACTTC.